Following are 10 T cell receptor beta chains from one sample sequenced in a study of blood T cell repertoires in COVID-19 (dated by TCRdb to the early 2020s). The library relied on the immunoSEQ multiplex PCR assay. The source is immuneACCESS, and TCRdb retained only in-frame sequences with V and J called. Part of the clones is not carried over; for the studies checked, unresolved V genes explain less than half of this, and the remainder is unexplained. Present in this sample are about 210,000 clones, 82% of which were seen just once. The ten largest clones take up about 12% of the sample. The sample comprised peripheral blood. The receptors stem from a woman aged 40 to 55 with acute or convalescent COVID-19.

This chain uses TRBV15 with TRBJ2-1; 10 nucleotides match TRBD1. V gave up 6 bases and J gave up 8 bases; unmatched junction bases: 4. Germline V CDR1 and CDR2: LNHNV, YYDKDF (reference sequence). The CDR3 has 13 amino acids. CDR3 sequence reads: CATRTGGVYEQFF. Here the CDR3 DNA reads TGTGCCACCAGGACAGGGGGCGTTTATGAGCAGTTCTTC.

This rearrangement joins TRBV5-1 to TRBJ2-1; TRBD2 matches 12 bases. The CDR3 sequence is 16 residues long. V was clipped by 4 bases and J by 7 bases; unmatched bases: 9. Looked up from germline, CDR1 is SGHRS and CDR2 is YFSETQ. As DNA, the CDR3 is TGCGCCAGCAGCCAAATACTAGCGGGGGGCCTGAATGAGCAGTTCTTC. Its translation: CASSQILAGGLNEQFF.

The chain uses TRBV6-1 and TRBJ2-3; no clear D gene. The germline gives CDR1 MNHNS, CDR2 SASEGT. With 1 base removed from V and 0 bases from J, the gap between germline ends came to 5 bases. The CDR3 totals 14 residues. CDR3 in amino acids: CASSEDTSTDTQYF. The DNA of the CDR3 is TGTGCCAGCAGTGAAGATACTAGCACAGATACGCAGTATTTT.

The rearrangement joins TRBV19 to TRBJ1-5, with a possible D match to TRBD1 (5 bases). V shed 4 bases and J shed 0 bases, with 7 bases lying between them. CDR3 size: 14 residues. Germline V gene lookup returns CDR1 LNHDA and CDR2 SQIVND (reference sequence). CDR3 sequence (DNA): TGTGCCAGTAGTAATCAGGGTAGCAATCAGCCCCAGCATTTT. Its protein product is CASSNQGSNQPQHF. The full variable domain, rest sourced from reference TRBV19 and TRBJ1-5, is DGGITQSPKYLFRKEGQNVTLSCEQNLNHDAMYWYRQDPGQGLRLIYYSQIVNDFQKGDIAEGYSVSREKKESFPLTVTSAQKNPTAFYLCASSNQGSNQPQHFGDGTRLSIL.

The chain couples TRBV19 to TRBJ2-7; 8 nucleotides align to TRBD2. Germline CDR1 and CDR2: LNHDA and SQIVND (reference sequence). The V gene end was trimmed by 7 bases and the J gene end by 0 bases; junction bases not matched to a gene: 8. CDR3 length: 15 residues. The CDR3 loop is CASNPTSESSYEQYF. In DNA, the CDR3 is TGTGCCAGTAATCCGACTAGCGAGAGCTCCTACGAGCAGTACTTC.

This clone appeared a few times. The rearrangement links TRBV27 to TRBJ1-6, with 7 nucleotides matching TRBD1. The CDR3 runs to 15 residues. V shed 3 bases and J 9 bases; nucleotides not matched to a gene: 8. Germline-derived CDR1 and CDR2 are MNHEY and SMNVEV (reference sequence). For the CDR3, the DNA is TGTGCCAGCAGTTTTTTGGGACAGCTTACTTCACCCCTCCACTTT. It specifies CASSFLGQLTSPLHF.

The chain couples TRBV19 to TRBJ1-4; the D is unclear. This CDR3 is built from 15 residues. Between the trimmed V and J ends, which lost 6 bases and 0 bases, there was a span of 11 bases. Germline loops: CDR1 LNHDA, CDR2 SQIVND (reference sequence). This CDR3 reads CASSYWETTNEKLFF. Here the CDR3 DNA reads TGTGCCAGTAGCTATTGGGAGACAACTAATGAAAAACTGTTTTTT.

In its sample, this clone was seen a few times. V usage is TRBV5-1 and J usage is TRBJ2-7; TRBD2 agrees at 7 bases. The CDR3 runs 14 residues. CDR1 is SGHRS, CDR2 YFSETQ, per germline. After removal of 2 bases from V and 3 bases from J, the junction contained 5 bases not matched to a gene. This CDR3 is CASSFRGGNYEQYF. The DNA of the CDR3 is TGCGCCAGCAGCTTTCGCGGGGGTAACTACGAGCAGTACTTC. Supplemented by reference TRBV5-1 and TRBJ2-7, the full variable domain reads KAGVTQTPRYLIKTRGQQVTLSCSPISGHRSVSWYQQTPGQGLQFLFEYFSETQRNKGNFPGRFSGRQFSNSRSEMNVSTLELGDSALYLCASSFRGGNYEQYFGPGTRLTVT.

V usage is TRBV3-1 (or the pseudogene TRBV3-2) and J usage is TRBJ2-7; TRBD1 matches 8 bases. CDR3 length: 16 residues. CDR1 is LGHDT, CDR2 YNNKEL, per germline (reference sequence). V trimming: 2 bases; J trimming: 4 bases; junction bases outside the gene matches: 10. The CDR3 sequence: CASSQLTTGTGYEQYF. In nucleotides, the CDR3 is TGTGCCAGCAGCCAACTAACTACCGGGACAGGTTACGAGCAGTACTTC.

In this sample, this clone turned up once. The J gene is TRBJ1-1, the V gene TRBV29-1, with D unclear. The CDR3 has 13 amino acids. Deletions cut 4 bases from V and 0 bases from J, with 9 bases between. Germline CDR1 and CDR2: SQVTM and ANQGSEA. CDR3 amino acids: CSVGNRMNTEAFF. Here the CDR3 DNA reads TGCAGCGTTGGTAACAGAATGAACACTGAAGCTTTCTTT. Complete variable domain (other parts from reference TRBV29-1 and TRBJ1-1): SAVISQKPSRDICQRGTSLTIQCQVDSQVTMMFWYRQQPGQSLTLIATANQGSEATYESGFVIDKFPISRPNLTFSTLTVSNMSPEDSSIYLCSVGNRMNTEAFFGQGTRLTVV.